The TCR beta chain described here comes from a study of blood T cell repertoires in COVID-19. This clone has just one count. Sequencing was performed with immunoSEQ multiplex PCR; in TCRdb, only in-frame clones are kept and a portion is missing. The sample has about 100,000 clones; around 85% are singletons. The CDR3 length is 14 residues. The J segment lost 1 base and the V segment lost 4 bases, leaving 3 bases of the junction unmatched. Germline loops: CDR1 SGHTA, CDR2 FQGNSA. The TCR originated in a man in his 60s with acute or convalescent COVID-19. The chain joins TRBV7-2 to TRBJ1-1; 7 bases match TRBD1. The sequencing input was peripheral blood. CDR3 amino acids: CASSWDSPNTEAFF. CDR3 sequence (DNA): TGTGCCAGCAGCTGGGACAGCCCGAACACTGAAGCTTTCTTT.